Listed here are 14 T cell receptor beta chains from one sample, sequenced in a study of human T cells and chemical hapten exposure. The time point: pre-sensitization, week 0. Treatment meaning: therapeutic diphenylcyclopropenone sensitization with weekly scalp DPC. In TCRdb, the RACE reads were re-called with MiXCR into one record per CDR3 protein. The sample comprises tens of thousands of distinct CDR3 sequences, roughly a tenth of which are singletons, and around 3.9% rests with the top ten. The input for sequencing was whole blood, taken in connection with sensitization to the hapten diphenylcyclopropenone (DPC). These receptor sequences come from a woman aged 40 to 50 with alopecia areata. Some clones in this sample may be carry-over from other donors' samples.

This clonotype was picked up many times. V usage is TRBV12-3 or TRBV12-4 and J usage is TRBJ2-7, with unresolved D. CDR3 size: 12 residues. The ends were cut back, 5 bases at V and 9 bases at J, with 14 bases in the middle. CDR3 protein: CASSPSENAQYF. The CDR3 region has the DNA TGTGCCAGCAGTCCGTCCGAGAATGCGCAGTACTTC.

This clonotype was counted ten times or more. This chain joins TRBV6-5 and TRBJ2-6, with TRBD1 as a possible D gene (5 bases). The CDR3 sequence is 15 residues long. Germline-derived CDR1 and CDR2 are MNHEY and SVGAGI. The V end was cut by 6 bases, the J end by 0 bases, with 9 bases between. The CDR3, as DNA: TGTGCCAGCAGAGGACACCACTCTGGGGCCAACGTCCTGACTTTC. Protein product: CASRGHHSGANVLTF.

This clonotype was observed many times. The CDR3 region has the DNA TGTGCCAGCACCTCCAATACAGGGGACCCTGAAGCTTTCTTT. It is translated as CASTSNTGDPEAFF. V gene TRBV12-3 or TRBV12-4 combines with J gene TRBJ1-1; TRBD1 matches 7 bases. Losses at the gene ends were 7 bases for V and 6 bases for J; bases not matched to a gene: 11. The CDR3 runs 14 residues.

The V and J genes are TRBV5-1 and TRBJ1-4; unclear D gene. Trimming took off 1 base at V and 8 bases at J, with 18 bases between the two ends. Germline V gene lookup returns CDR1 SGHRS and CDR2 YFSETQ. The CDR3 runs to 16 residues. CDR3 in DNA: TGCGCCAGCAGCTTGAACGGGGAGAAGGTTGGGGAAAAACTGTTTTTT. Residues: CASSLNGEKVGEKLFF.

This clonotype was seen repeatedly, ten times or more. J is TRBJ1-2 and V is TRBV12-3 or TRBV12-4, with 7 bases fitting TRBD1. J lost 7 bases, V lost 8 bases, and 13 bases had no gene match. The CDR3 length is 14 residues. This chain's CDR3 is CASRRQGEVAGYTF. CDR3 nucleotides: TGTGCCAGCCGAAGACAGGGTGAAGTAGCTGGCTACACCTTC.

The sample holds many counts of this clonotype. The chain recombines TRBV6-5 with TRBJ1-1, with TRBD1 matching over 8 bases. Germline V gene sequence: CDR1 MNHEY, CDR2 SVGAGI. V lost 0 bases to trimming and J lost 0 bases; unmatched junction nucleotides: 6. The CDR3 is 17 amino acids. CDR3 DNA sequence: TGTGCCAGCAGTTACTCCGGGACAGGATTTCTGAACACTGAAGCTTTCTTT. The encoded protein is CASSYSGTGFLNTEAFF.

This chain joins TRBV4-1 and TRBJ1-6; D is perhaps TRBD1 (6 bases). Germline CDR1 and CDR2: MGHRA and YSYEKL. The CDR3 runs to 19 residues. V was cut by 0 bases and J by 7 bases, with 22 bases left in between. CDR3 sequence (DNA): TGCGCCAGCAGCCAAGATATGTCGGGAAGGACAGTTGGGAATTCACCCCTCCACTTT. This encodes CASSQDMSGRTVGNSPLHF.

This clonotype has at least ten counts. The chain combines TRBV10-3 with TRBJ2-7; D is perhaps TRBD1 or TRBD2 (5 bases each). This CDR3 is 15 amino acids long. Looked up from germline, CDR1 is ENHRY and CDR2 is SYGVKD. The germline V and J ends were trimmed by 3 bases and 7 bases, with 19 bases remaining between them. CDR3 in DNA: TGTGCCATCAGTGAAAGAGGGACGGAGGCCGGGGAGCAGTACTTC. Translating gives CAISERGTEAGEQYF.

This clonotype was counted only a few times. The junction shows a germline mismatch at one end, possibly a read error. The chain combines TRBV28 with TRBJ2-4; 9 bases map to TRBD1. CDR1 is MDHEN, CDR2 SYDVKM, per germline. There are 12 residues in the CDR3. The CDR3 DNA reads TGTGCCAGCAGCTCCTTGGGGGACAGGGTTGGCTTC. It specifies CASSSLGDRVGF. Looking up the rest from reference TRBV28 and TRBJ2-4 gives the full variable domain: DVKVTQSSRYLVKRTGEKVFLECVQDMDHENMFWYRQDPGLGLRLIYFSYDVKMKEKGDIPEGYSVSREKKERFSLILESASTNQTSMYLCASSSLGDRVGFGAGTRLSVL.

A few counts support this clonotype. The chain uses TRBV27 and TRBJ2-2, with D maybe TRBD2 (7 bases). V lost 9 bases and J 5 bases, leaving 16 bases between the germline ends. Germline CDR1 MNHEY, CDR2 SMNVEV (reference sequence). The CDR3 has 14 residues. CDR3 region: CASNVGGATGELFF. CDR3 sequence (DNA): TGTGCCAGTAATGTGGGGGGGGCGACCGGGGAGCTGTTTTTT.

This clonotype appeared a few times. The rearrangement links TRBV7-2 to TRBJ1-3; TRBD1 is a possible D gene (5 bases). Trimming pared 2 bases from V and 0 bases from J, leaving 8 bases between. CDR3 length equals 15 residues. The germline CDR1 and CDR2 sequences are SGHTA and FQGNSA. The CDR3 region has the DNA TGTGCCAGCAGCTTAAGGGGAATCTCTGGAAACACCATATATTTT. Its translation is CASSLRGISGNTIYF. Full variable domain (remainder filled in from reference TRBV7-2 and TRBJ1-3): GAGVSQSPSNKVTEKGKDVELRCDPISGHTALYWYRQSLGQGLEFLIYFQGNSAPDKSGLPSDRFSAERTGGSVSTLTIQRTQQEDSAVYLCASSLRGISGNTIYFGEGSWLTVV.

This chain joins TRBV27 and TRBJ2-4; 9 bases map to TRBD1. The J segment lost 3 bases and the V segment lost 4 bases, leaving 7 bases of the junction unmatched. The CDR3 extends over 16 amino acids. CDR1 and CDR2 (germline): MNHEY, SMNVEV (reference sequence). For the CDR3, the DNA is TGTGCCAGCAGTTCAACAGGGGGCTACTTCAAAAACATTCAGTACTTC. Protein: CASSSTGGYFKNIQYF.

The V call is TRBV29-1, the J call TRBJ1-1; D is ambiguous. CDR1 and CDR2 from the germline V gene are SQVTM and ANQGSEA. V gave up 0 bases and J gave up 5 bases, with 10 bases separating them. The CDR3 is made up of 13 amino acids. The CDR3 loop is CSVEDPSGTEAFF. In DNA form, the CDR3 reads TGCAGCGTTGAAGACCCCAGCGGGACTGAAGCTTTCTTT.

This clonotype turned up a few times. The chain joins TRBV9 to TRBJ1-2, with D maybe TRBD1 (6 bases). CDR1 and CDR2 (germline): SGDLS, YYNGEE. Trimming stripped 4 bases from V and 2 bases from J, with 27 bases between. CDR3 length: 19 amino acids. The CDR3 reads CASSPQLGQSRNPNYGYTF. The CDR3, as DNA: TGTGCCAGCAGCCCCCAGCTAGGACAGAGCCGTAATCCAAACTATGGCTACACCTTC.